Below are 21 T cell receptor beta chains sequenced from a single sample in a study of blood T cell repertoires in COVID-19. Generated by immunoSEQ multiplex PCR, the TCRdb table keeps only in-frame clones and is missing some. The sample lists around 150,000 clones; roughly 80% were seen once. The sample taken for sequencing was peripheral blood. These receptors all stem from a middle-aged woman with COVID-19, enrolled during active disease.

This clone was recorded a few times. The J gene is TRBJ1-1, the V gene TRBV19; D is unresolved. V gave up 9 bases and J gave up 1 base, with 12 bases separating them. Germline V CDR1 and CDR2: LNHDA, SQIVND (reference sequence). The CDR3 loop spans 13 amino acids. DNA of the CDR3: TGTGCCAGCAGCTGGTCGGGGAACACTGAAGCTTTCTTT. Protein: CASSWSGNTEAFF.

This rearrangement joins TRBV30 to TRBJ2-5; 11 nucleotides match TRBD2. This CDR3 is built from 15 residues. In germline, CDR1 is GTSNPN, CDR2 SVGIG (reference sequence). V was clipped by 4 bases and J by 7 bases; unmatched bases: 11. CDR3 region: CAWTPSLAGVTTQYF. The CDR3 DNA reads TGTGCCTGGACCCCCTCACTAGCGGGGGTCACGACCCAGTACTTC.

This chain connects TRBV7-9 to TRBJ2-6; TRBD1 matches 8 bases. The trim removed 1 base at V and 1 base at J, leaving 6 bases unmatched. The V gene's germline CDR1 is SEHNR and CDR2 FQNEAQ (reference sequence). This CDR3 has 18 amino acids. CDR3 region: CASSLDRQGRSGANVLTF. The CDR3 nucleotides are TGTGCCAGCAGCTTAGACCGACAGGGGAGGTCTGGGGCCAACGTCCTGACTTTC.

The chain joins TRBV19 to TRBJ2-1; 10 bases are a match to TRBD2. CDR3 size: 13 residues. Germline assignment: CDR1 LNHDA and CDR2 SQIVND (reference sequence). The DNA of the CDR3 is TGTGCTAGCGGGAGGAGCTCCTACAATGAGCAGTTCTTC. Protein product: CASGRSSYNEQFF.

V gene TRBV2 combines with J gene TRBJ1-2; 8 positions agree with TRBD1. The CDR3 consists of 12 residues. Unmatched junction bases numbered 8, after V lost 8 bases and J lost 9 bases. Germline CDR1 and CDR2: SNHLY and FYNNEI. The CDR3 DNA reads as TGTGCCAGCGTCTCAGGGGGCAAGAGCTACACCTTC. Amino acids: CASVSGGKSYTF.

The chain links TRBV6-5 to TRBJ2-7, with 7 bases identical to TRBD1. The CDR3 sequence is 13 residues long. The V gene end was trimmed by 5 bases and the J gene end by 7 bases; junction bases not matched to a gene: 8. Per the germline V gene, CDR1 is MNHEY and CDR2 is SVGAGI. DNA for the CDR3: TGTGCCAGCAGTACAAGACAGGGTCGAGAGCAGTACGTC. It yields the protein CASSTRQGREQYV.

The chain is built from TRBV7-5 and TRBJ1-3. TRBV7-5 is reported as a pseudogene. The CDR3 contains 15 residues. The CDR3 loop reads CVRGPQRVSGNTIYF. The CDR3 bases are TGTGTCAGAGGCCCACAGAGGGTCTCTGGAAACACCATATATTTT.

This chain uses TRBV30 with TRBJ2-5, with D perhaps matching TRBD1 (6 bases). V was trimmed by 1 base and J by 5 bases, leaving 17 bases between them. CDR1 is GTSNPN, CDR2 SVGIG, per germline (reference sequence). The CDR3 covers 15 residues. Written as DNA, the CDR3 is TGTGCCTGGAGTGAAGGGGGACGAGCTAAGGAGACCCAGTACTTC. It translates to CAWSEGGRAKETQYF. The variable domain in full, with the rest retrieved from reference TRBV30 and TRBJ2-5, is SQTIHQWPATLVQPVGSPLSLECTVEGTSNPNLYWYRQAAGRGLQLLFYSVGIGQISSEVPQNLSASRPQDRQFILSSKKLLLSDSGFYLCAWSEGGRAKETQYFGPGTRLLVL.

V and J are TRBV5-4 and TRBJ2-1; the D gene is possibly TRBD2 (6 bases). Trimming left V 1 base short and J 0 bases short, with 17 bases between. Germline V CDR1 and CDR2: SGHNT, YYREEE (reference sequence). There are 18 residues in the CDR3. CDR3 sequence: CASSLYGGGINSYNEQFF. The CDR3 DNA reads TGTGCCAGCAGCTTGTATGGTGGGGGGATAAACTCCTACAATGAGCAGTTCTTC. Full variable domain (remainder filled in from reference TRBV5-4 and TRBJ2-1): ETGVTQSPTHLIKTRGQQVTLRCSSQSGHNTVSWYQQALGQGPQFIFQYYREEENGRGNFPPRFSGLQFPNYSSELNVNALELDDSALYLCASSLYGGGINSYNEQFFGPGTRLTVL.

V gene TRBV6-4 combines with J gene TRBJ1-1; D not certain. Per the germline V gene, CDR1 is MRHNA and CDR2 is SNTAGT. Trimming removed 5 bases at V and 1 base at J, with 8 bases between. The CDR3 length is 13 residues. CDR3 region: CASSRDRNTEAFF. The CDR3 coding sequence is TGTGCCAGCAGTCGCGATAGGAACACTGAAGCTTTCTTT.

The genes are TRBV5-5 and TRBJ2-5; 7 bases are shared with TRBD1. The CDR3 covers 14 residues. After removal of 5 bases from V and 5 bases from J, the junction contained 9 bases not matched to a gene. The germline V gene has CDR1 SGHKS and CDR2 YYEKEE (reference sequence). Here the CDR3 DNA reads TGTGCCAGCAGTTATTCGACACAGGGGGAGACCCAGTACTTC. It is translated as CASSYSTQGETQYF.

The chain recombines TRBV7-9 with TRBJ1-1; 7 bases are shared with TRBD1. V lost 5 bases to trimming and J lost 1 base; unmatched junction nucleotides: 10. The V gene's germline CDR1 is SEHNR and CDR2 FQNEAQ (reference sequence). This CDR3 is built from 16 residues. CDR3: CASSPPTGLGNTEAFF. DNA for the CDR3: TGTGCCAGCAGCCCCCCGACAGGGTTGGGGAACACTGAAGCTTTCTTT.

The rearrangement uses TRBV20-1 and TRBJ1-1; TRBD1 agrees at 7 bases. The V and J ends lost 3 bases and 0 bases, in that order; junction bases with no gene match: 7. The CDR3 totals 15 residues. CDR1 DFQATT and CDR2 SNEGSKA come from the germline V gene (reference sequence). As DNA, the CDR3 is TGCAGTGCTAGTACCGGGACAGCCGTGAACACTGAAGCTTTCTTT. This gives the protein CSASTGTAVNTEAFF.

This clone is a singleton in its sample. The gene calls are TRBV5-1 and TRBJ2-5; D gene ambiguous. From germline, CDR1 is SGHRS and CDR2 YFSETQ. V was pared by 2 bases and J by 1 base, with 9 bases between. The CDR3 has 14 residues. DNA for the CDR3: TGCGCCAGCAGCTTAGCGAGAACCCAAGAGACCCAGTACTTC. This translates into CASSLARTQETQYF.

V gene TRBV15 combines with J gene TRBJ1-3; D gene uncertain. Trimming shortened V by 3 bases and J by 3 bases, and 6 bases separated the two germline ends. Per germline, CDR1 LNHNV and CDR2 YYDKDF (reference sequence). The length of the CDR3 is 13 residues. The CDR3 sequence: CATSSVFGNTIYF. The CDR3 DNA reads as TGTGCCACCAGCAGCGTCTTTGGAAACACCATATATTTT.

This rearrangement joins TRBV15 to TRBJ2-3, with 10 bases matching TRBD2. The CDR3 sequence is 15 residues long. V lost 1 base to trimming and J lost 12 bases; unmatched junction nucleotides: 10. Per germline, CDR1 LNHNV and CDR2 YYDKDF (reference sequence). CDR3 coding DNA: TGTGCCACCAGCAGAGCTGGGCTAGCGGGAGAACTACAGTATTTT. Translation gives CATSRAGLAGELQYF. Combining the CDR3 with reference TRBV15 and TRBJ2-3 gives the whole variable domain DAMVIQNPRYQVTQFGKPVTLSCSQTLNHNVMYWYQQKSSQAPKLLFHYYDKDFNNEADTPDNFQSRRPNTSFCFLDIRSPGLGDTAMYLCATSRAGLAGELQYFGPGTRLTVL.

This chain links TRBV27 with TRBJ1-2; D perhaps matches TRBD1 (6 bases). The V end lost 8 bases, the J end lost 4 bases, and 14 bases lay between the germline ends. Germline CDR1 is MNHEY and CDR2 is SMNVEV (reference sequence). The CDR3 consists of 13 residues. CDR3 nucleotide sequence: TGTGCCAGCGGTAGGGACACCAGCTATGGCTACACCTTC. Translating gives CASGRDTSYGYTF.

The genes are TRBV7-2 and TRBJ2-2, with a weak D call TRBD1 (6 bases). This CDR3 contains 15 residues. CDR1 is SGHTA, CDR2 FQGNSA, per germline. V was cut by 5 bases and J by 7 bases, with 17 bases left in between. The CDR3 spells CASSLPGQSVGELFF. The CDR3 nucleotides read TGTGCCAGCAGCCTACCGGGACAATCTGTCGGGGAGCTGTTTTTT.

The chain uses TRBV10-2 and TRBJ2-5, with 8 bases identical to TRBD2. The V and J ends lost 2 bases and 5 bases, in that order; junction bases with no gene match: 13. The CDR3 spans 17 residues. Germline loops: CDR1 WSHSY, CDR2 SAAADI. The CDR3 sequence is CASSEREGYPPGETQYF. In DNA, the CDR3 is TGCGCCAGCAGTGAGCGGGAGGGCTACCCCCCCGGGGAGACCCAGTACTTC.

This chain uses TRBV6-5 with TRBJ2-5; possible D gene TRBD1, 7 bases. CDR1 is MNHEY, CDR2 SVGAGI, per germline. CDR3 length equals 15 residues. With 6 bases removed from V and 4 bases from J, the gap between germline ends came to 18 bases. DNA of the CDR3: TGTGCCAGCAGGATTTCAGGGGGGTTTGCAGAGACCCAGTACTTC. Amino acids: CASRISGGFAETQYF.

V is TRBV20-1 and J is TRBJ2-7; possibly TRBD1 for D (5 bases). The germline V gene encodes CDR1 DFQATT and CDR2 SNEGSKA (reference sequence). Trimming took 3 bases from V and 4 from J, leaving 13 bases between them. The CDR3 spans 13 residues. Written as DNA, the CDR3 is TGCAGTGCTAGTAACCCGCAGGGATACGAGCAGTACGTC. It yields the protein CSASNPQGYEQYV.